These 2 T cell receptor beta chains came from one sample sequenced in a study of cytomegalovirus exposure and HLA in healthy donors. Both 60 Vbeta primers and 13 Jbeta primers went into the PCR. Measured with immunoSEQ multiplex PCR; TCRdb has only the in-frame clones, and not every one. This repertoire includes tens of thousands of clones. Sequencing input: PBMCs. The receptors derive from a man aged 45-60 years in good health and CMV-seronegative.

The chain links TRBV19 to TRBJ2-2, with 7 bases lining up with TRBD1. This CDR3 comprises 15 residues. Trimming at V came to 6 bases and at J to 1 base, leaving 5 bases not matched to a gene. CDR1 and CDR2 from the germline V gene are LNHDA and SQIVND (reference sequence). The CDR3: CASRARDRNTGELFF. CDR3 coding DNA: TGTGCCAGTAGAGCCCGGGACAGGAACACCGGGGAGCTGTTTTTT.

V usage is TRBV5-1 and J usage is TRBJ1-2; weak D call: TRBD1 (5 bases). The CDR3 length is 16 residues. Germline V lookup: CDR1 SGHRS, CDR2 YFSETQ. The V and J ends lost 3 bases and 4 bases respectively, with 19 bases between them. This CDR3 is CASSSGPGGDLYGYTF. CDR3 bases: TGCGCCAGCAGCTCCGGGCCCGGAGGGGACCTCTATGGCTACACCTTC.